The T cell receptor (beta chain) described here comes from a study of identical twins. The CDR3 has 14 amino acids. V lost 3 bases to trimming and J lost 7 bases; unmatched junction nucleotides: 7. CDR1 is DFQATT and CDR2 is SNEGSKA in the germline V gene (reference sequence). TCRdb called the 5' RACE reads again in MiXCR, with one record for every CDR3 protein. The sample holds some 660,000 distinct CDR3 sequences, over 8.5% seen once. The sample holds many counts of this clonotype. This sample also appeared in a second study, on yellow fever vaccine responses in identical twins.

The receptor was derived from a woman aged 18-29 years in good health. The sample was PBMCs. The chain combines TRBV20-1 with TRBJ2-3, with 10 bases aligning to TRBD1. The CDR3: CSARWDRGPNTQYF. The CDR3 bases are TGCAGTGCTAGGTGGGACAGGGGACCCAATACGCAGTATTTT.